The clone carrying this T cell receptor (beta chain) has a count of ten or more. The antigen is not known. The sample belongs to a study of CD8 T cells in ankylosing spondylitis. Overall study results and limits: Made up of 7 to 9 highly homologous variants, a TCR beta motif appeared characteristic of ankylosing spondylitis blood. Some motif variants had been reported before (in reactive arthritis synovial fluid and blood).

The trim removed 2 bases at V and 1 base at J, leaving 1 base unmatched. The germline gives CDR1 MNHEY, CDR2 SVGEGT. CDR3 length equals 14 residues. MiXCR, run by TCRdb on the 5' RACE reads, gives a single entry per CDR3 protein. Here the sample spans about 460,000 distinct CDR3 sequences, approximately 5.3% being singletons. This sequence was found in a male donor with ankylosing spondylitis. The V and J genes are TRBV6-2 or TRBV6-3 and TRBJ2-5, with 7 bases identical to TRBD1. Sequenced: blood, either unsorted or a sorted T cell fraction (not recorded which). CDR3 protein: CASSYRGLQETQYF. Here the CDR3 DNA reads TGTGCCAGCAGTTACAGGGGGCTCCAAGAGACCCAGTACTTC.